These 10 T cell receptor beta chains were sequenced from one sample in a study of blood T cell repertoires in COVID-19. TCRdb keeps only in-frame clones here, not all; method: immunoSEQ multiplex PCR. The sample has over 100,000 clones, roughly four fifths seen once. The sample taken for sequencing was peripheral blood. The receptor source for this set is a woman aged 65 to 85 with acute or convalescent COVID-19.

The chain combines TRBV5-1 with TRBJ1-1, with 7 positions matching TRBD1. Germline V gene sequence: CDR1 SGHRS, CDR2 YFSETQ. CDR3 size: 16 residues. J was trimmed by 5 bases and V by 7 bases; bases with no gene match: 17. CDR3 nucleotides: TGCGCCAGCGGACCCGGGACAGACCTCCCGTGGACTGAAGCTTTCTTT. Residues: CASGPGTDLPWTEAFF.

CDR3 residues: CASSGQGADTQYF. The CDR3 DNA reads as TGTGCCAGCAGTGGGCAGGGGGCGGATACGCAGTATTTT. This chain links TRBV25-1 with TRBJ2-3, with 8 bases fitting TRBD1. Germline V gives CDR1 MGHDK, CDR2 SYGVNS. V shed 4 bases, J shed 6 bases, and the junction held 3 bases outside the gene matches. This CDR3 is built from 13 residues. The entire variable domain, with the rest obtained from reference TRBV25-1 and TRBJ2-3, is as follows: EADIYQTPRYLVIGTGKKITLECSQTMGHDKMYWYQQDPGMELHLIHYSYGVNSTEKGDLSSESTVSRIRTEHFPLTLESARPSHTSQYLCASSGQGADTQYFGPGTRLTVL.

This clone has just a few counts. The chain uses TRBV9 and TRBJ2-5; 9 nucleotides agree with TRBD2. The germline gives CDR1 SGDLS, CDR2 YYNGEE. This CDR3 contains 15 residues. V lost 0 bases and J lost 5; bases outside the gene matches: 5. CDR3 sequence (DNA): TGTGCCAGCAGCGTAGGCGGGGGGGCAGGGGAGACCCAGTACTTC. Translation gives CASSVGGGAGETQYF.

The chain joins TRBV11-2 to TRBJ1-4; no clear D. V lost 1 base and J lost 13, with 19 bases in between. Germline V gene data show CDR1 as SGHAT and CDR2 as FQNNGV. The CDR3 length is 15 residues. CDR3 residues: CASSLGSGSTGVLFF. The CDR3 nucleotides are TGTGCCAGCAGCTTAGGGTCAGGCTCGACCGGGGTACTGTTTTTT. The whole variable domain, filled in from reference TRBV11-2 and TRBJ1-4, reads EAGVAQSPRYKIIEKRQSVAFWCNPISGHATLYWYQQILGQGPKLLIQFQNNGVVDDSQLPKDRFSAERLKGVDSTLKIQPAKLEDSAVYLCASSLGSGSTGVLFFGSGTQLSVL.

The gene calls are TRBV5-5 and TRBJ1-1, with D hard to call. This CDR3 comprises 14 residues. The V gene lost 0 bases and the J gene lost 1 base, with 7 bases spanning the gap. From germline, CDR1 is SGHKS and CDR2 YYEKEE (reference sequence). The CDR3 here is CASSLARENTEAFF. CDR3 nucleotide sequence: TGTGCCAGCAGCTTGGCTCGGGAGAACACTGAAGCTTTCTTT.

The V and J genes are TRBV4-2 and TRBJ1-2; tentatively, D is TRBD1 (6 bases). V was trimmed by 5 bases and J by 0 bases, leaving 13 bases between them. CDR1 LGHNA and CDR2 YNFKEQ come from the germline V gene. CDR3 length equals 15 residues. The CDR3 coding sequence is TGTGCCAGCAGCGACCTCAGGGGATCTAACTATGGCTACACCTTC. This translates into CASSDLRGSNYGYTF.

About this clone itself: The identical CDR3 is also encoded by other nucleotide sequences in the sample. The chain links TRBV5-1 to TRBJ1-1; 7 bases fit TRBD1. This CDR3 region has 14 residues. The V segment lost 0 bases and the J segment 5 bases; nucleotides outside the gene matches: 4. The germline V gene has CDR1 SGHRS and CDR2 YFSETQ. The CDR3 DNA reads as TGCGCCAGCAGCTTGGGACAGGGATCAACTGAAGCTTTCTTT. Its translation: CASSLGQGSTEAFF.

This clone was counted only a few times. The chain joins TRBV27 to TRBJ1-2, with D unresolved. The CDR3 spans 14 residues. CDR1 MNHEY and CDR2 SMNVEV come from the germline V gene (reference sequence). Trimming took off 3 bases at V and 4 bases at J, with 12 bases between the two ends. The chain's CDR3 is CASSFDGSSYGYTF. The CDR3 DNA is TGTGCCAGCAGTTTCGATGGGAGCTCCTATGGCTACACCTTC.

Worth noting for this clone: Additional DNA sequences in this sample encode the identical CDR3. In DNA form, the CDR3 reads TGTGCCAGCAGCTTAACAGGGGGCTACCAAGAGACCCAGTACTTC. Translated: CASSLTGGYQETQYF. This chain joins TRBV7-3 and TRBJ2-5, with 7 bases that match TRBD1. This CDR3 is 15 amino acids long. Germline values: CDR1 SGHTA, CDR2 FQGTGA. The trim removed 0 bases at V and 0 bases at J, leaving 1 base unmatched.

The chain links TRBV19 to TRBJ2-5, with a possible D match to TRBD2 (5 bases). Germline lookup yields CDR1 LNHDA and CDR2 SQIVND (reference sequence). Trimming removed 10 bases from V and 2 bases from J, with 14 bases in between. The CDR3 has 13 residues. The CDR3 DNA is TGTGCCACCTCAACTAGGAAACAAGAGACCCAGTACTTC. Protein product: CATSTRKQETQYF.